This entry describes one T cell receptor beta chain. Its antigen is still unknown. Profiling relied on immunoSEQ multiplex PCR, and the TCRdb table lists in-frame clones only, not all of them. The sample lists about 120,000 clones, 80% to 90% occurring once. This sample is part of a study of T cell responses to AZD1222 COVID-19 vaccine. General study results and limits: Clonal diversity was possibly underestimated; the donors were predominantly white British and more often female. Reportedly, close to half of spike-specific TCRs are directed against unmutated variant regions.

The source was peripheral blood, collected on day 0 of AZD1222 vaccination. The TCR originated in an adult in good health.

The CDR3 region is CAWSDRATYGYTF. In DNA form, the CDR3 reads TGTGCCTGGTCCGACAGGGCCACCTATGGCTACACCTTC. The chain employs TRBV30 and TRBJ1-2; 7 nucleotides line up with TRBD1. Looked up from germline, CDR1 is GTSNPN and CDR2 is SVGIG (reference sequence). The CDR3 runs to 13 residues. The J segment lost 4 bases and the V segment lost 5 bases, leaving 7 bases of the junction unmatched.